The 19 T cell receptor beta chains reported below all come from one sample, sequenced in a study of CD8 T cells in Susac syndrome (dated by TCRdb to the late 2010s). The library was made by the immunoSEQ multiplex PCR assay. RNA was extracted using the RNeasy kit, and roughly 0.5 to 1 microgram was reverse transcribed with random hexamers. TCRdb ran its own pipeline on the public reads, namely fastp trimming at Q25 and MiXCR clone calling, and kept in-frame beta chains. Every distinct CDR3 protein forms one entry, paired with its most common genes and DNA. Recorded for this sample are about 150,000 distinct CDR3 sequences; around 96% of them occurred a single time. The top ten constitute 0.15% to 0.2% of the sample. Sequencing was performed on CD4+ T cells from PBMCs. These receptor sequences come from a human donor with Susac syndrome.

The gene calls are TRBV3-1 and TRBJ2-2; the match to TRBD2 covers 9 bases. V dropped 1 base and J dropped 4; count of bases not matched to a gene: 4. The CDR3 covers 16 residues. From germline, CDR1 is LGHDT and CDR2 YNNKEL (reference sequence). The CDR3 sequence is CASSQVSSGVTGELFF. CDR3 nucleotides: TGTGCCAGCAGCCAAGTATCTAGCGGGGTCACCGGGGAGCTGTTTTTT.

The chain is built from TRBV14 and TRBJ2-5; 7 bases align to TRBD2. The length of the CDR3 is 16 residues. The V segment lost 4 bases and the J segment 6 bases; nucleotides outside the gene matches: 14. Germline lookup yields CDR1 SGHDN and CDR2 FVKESK. This chain's CDR3 is CASSLRTGGPLKTQYF. Here the CDR3 DNA reads TGTGCCAGCAGCCTTCGGACGGGGGGACCCTTGAAGACCCAGTACTTC.

This sequence joins TRBV12-3 or TRBV12-4 and TRBJ1-1, with D tentatively TRBD1 (5 bases). V was pared by 3 bases and J by 4 bases, with 12 bases between. The CDR3 runs to 14 residues. The CDR3 reads CASSFGDESTEAFF. For the CDR3, the DNA is TGTGCCAGCAGTTTCGGGGACGAGAGCACTGAAGCTTTCTTT.

The chain carries TRBV29-1 and TRBJ2-3; 8 positions match TRBD2. Germline V gives CDR1 SQVTM, CDR2 ANQGSEA. V was clipped by 1 base and J by 11 bases; unmatched bases: 8. This CDR3 has 13 amino acids. The CDR3 region is CSVEGGGGTRQYF. The CDR3 DNA sequence: TGCAGCGTTGAAGGAGGCGGGGGGACAAGGCAGTATTTT.

The V gene is TRBV29-1, the J gene TRBJ2-7, with D possibly being TRBD1 (5 bases). The CDR3 totals 11 residues. Germline CDR1 and CDR2: SQVTM and ANQGSEA. With 7 bases removed from V and 0 bases from J, the gap between germline ends came to 7 bases. The CDR3 loop is CSGGRSYEQYF. Written as DNA, the CDR3 is TGCAGCGGGGGCCGCTCCTACGAGCAGTACTTC.

The chain combines TRBV20-1 with TRBJ1-2; unclear D gene. Germline V CDR1 and CDR2: DFQATT, SNEGSKA (reference sequence). V lost 1 base and J lost 4, with 7 bases in between. CDR3 length: 12 amino acids. CDR3 sequence: CSARVPGYGYTF. The CDR3 coding sequence is TGCAGTGCTAGAGTACCGGGCTATGGCTACACCTTC.

Turning to this clonotype: Lacking the conserved final phenylalanine or tryptophan, this CDR3 likely reflects a read error. The DNA is omitted, as the CDR3 cannot be located on it reliably, and the CDR3 follows TCRdb's listing. The rearrangement uses TRBV21-1 and TRBJ2-5. TRBV21-1 is an annotated pseudogene. 10 amino acids form the CDR3, both terminal residues included. CDR3 sequence reads: CASSKEEPSV.

The chain employs TRBV9 and TRBJ1-6; D may be TRBD1 (5 bases). CDR1 and CDR2 (germline): SGDLS, YYNGEE. V lost 0 bases, J lost 7 bases, and 8 bases lay in between. This CDR3 has 14 residues. CDR3 sequence (DNA): TGTGCCAGCAGCGTAGTAGGGGACAATTCACCCCTCCACTTT. Protein product: CASSVVGDNSPLHF.

The chain joins TRBV28 to TRBJ1-6; 10 bases match TRBD1. This CDR3 region has 15 residues. The J segment lost 6 bases and the V segment lost 6 bases, leaving 5 bases of the junction unmatched. CDR1 is MDHEN and CDR2 is SYDVKM in the germline V gene. The DNA for the CDR3 is TGTGCCAGCAGCCTTAGACAGGGGGCTAATTCACCCCTCCACTTT. Residues: CASSLRQGANSPLHF.

This chain connects TRBV12-3 or TRBV12-4 to TRBJ2-4, with D possibly called TRBD1 or TRBD2 (5 bases each). The CDR3 runs 14 residues. V was cut by 6 bases and J by 2 bases, with 11 bases left in between. CDR3 in amino acids: CASREPGPKNIQYF. The DNA for the CDR3 is TGTGCCAGCAGGGAGCCGGGGCCCAAAAACATTCAGTACTTC.

The CDR3 spells CSAVGTYGYTF. DNA of the CDR3: TGCAGTGCCGTTGGGACCTATGGCTACACCTTC. The rearrangement links TRBV20-1 to TRBJ1-2; TRBD1 is a possible D gene (5 bases). This CDR3 has 11 residues. The ends were cut back, 6 bases at V and 4 bases at J, with 9 bases in the middle. Germline CDR1 and CDR2: DFQATT and SNEGSKA (reference sequence).

The chain carries TRBV5-4 and TRBJ2-1; D may be TRBD2 (7 bases). The CDR3 covers 15 residues. The germline gives CDR1 SGHNT, CDR2 YYREEE (reference sequence). The V end was cut by 3 bases, the J end by 8 bases, with 18 bases between. The CDR3 sequence is CASSSARGGADEQFF. The DNA for the CDR3 is TGTGCCAGCAGCTCCGCGAGGGGGGGAGCAGATGAGCAGTTCTTC.

V and J are TRBV7-2 and TRBJ2-6; D unresolved. The CDR3 extends over 14 amino acids. CDR1 and CDR2 (germline): SGHTA, FQGNSA. Trimming took 8 bases from V and 2 from J, leaving 10 bases between them. DNA of the CDR3: TGTGCCAGCGCCCGGGTAACTGGGGCCAACGTCCTGACTTTC. It is translated as CASARVTGANVLTF.

The chain combines TRBV4-1 with TRBJ2-5; TRBD2 matches 8 bases. The CDR3 extends over 15 amino acids. The V and J ends lost 2 bases and 2 bases, in that order; junction bases with no gene match: 4. Per germline, CDR1 MGHRA and CDR2 YSYEKL. CDR3 sequence: CASSQPGLEQETQYF. In DNA, the CDR3 is TGCGCCAGCAGCCAACCGGGACTAGAACAAGAGACCCAGTACTTC.

Here the CDR3 reads CSVGGQGGNYGYTF. DNA of the CDR3: TGCAGTGTCGGAGGACAGGGAGGAAACTATGGCTACACCTTC. This rearrangement joins TRBV29-1 to TRBJ1-2; 8 bases are shared with TRBD1. The CDR3 extends over 14 amino acids. CDR1 is SQVTM and CDR2 is ANQGSEA in the germline V gene.

The chain recombines TRBV20-1 with TRBJ2-1, with D perhaps TRBD2 (6 bases). Trimming took 4 bases from V and 7 from J, leaving 8 bases between them. The germline V gene encodes CDR1 DFQATT and CDR2 SNEGSKA (reference sequence). This CDR3 has 11 residues. This chain's CDR3 is CSATLANEQFF. CDR3 DNA sequence: TGCAGTGCTACCCTAGCGAATGAGCAGTTCTTC.

The chain joins TRBV6-5 to TRBJ1-3; 7 nucleotides match TRBD1. V dropped 2 bases and J dropped 4; count of bases not matched to a gene: 5. Germline V gene lookup returns CDR1 MNHEY and CDR2 SVGAGI. The CDR3 loop spans 15 amino acids. CDR3 protein: CASSYQQGRGNTIYF. CDR3 DNA: TGTGCCAGCAGTTACCAACAGGGGAGGGGAAACACCATATATTTT.

The chain employs TRBV6-2 or TRBV6-3 and TRBJ2-1, with TRBD1 as a possible D gene (6 bases). Germline V gene data show CDR1 as MNHEY and CDR2 as SVGEGT. Trimming pared 6 bases from V and 4 bases from J, leaving 22 bases between. The CDR3 covers 17 residues. The CDR3 sequence is CASSPVAVRQDYNEQFF. The CDR3 DNA sequence: TGTGCCAGCAGCCCGGTTGCTGTGCGACAGGATTACAATGAGCAGTTCTTC.

This chain joins TRBV6-6 and TRBJ2-1, with TRBD1 as a possible D gene (6 bases). The V and J ends lost 6 bases and 10 bases respectively, with 16 bases between them. The CDR3 covers 13 residues. The V gene's germline CDR1 is MNHNY and CDR2 SVGAGI (reference sequence). The CDR3 reads CASSPNARGEQFF. CDR3 DNA sequence: TGTGCCAGCAGCCCCAACGCGAGGGGGGAGCAGTTCTTC.